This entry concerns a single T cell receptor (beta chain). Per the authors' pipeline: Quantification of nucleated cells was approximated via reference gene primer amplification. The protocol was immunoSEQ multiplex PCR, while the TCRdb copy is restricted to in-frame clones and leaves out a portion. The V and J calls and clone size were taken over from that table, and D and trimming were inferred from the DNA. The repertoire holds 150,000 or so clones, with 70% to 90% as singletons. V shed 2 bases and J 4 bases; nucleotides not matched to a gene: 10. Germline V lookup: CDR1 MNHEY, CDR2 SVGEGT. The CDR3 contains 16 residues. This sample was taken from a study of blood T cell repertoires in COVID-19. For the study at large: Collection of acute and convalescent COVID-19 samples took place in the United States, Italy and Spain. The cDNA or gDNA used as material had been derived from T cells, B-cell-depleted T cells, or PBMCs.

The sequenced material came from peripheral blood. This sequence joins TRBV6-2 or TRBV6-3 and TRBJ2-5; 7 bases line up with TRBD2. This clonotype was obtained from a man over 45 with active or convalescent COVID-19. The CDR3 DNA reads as TGTGCCAGCAGTTACGGAGGGACGGGGGGTAGAGAGACCCAGTACTTC. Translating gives CASSYGGTGGRETQYF.